The TCR beta chain described here comes from a study of T cell responses to AZD1222 COVID-19 vaccine. The CDR3 contains 14 residues. V was cut by 6 bases and J by 2 bases, with 13 bases left in between. From germline, CDR1 is MNHEY and CDR2 SVGAGI. In the case of this clone: The antigen remains undetermined.

General observations from the study: Recipients of two AZD1222 doses showed rising Spike-specific TCR breadth and depth. Baseline seropositivity occurred in only a handful of AZD1222 recipients.

Sequenced by immunoSEQ multiplex PCR; TCRdb stores in-frame clones only, minus some. The sample carries about 92,000 clones, approximately 88% recorded once. V and J are TRBV6-5 and TRBJ1-2; tentative D call: TRBD1 (6 bases). The receptor was isolated from an adult in good health. This specimen was peripheral blood, taken on day 0 of AZD1222 vaccination. In DNA, the CDR3 is TGTGCCAGCAGATTAAGGGGACAAAACTATGGCTACACCTTC. This encodes CASRLRGQNYGYTF.